The T cell receptor beta chain described here comes from a study of OX40 agonist ivuxolimab in advanced cancers. Study-level background: Partial responses occurred in Three dose-escalation patients, one with hepatocellular carcinoma and two with cutaneous melanoma.

Enrollment shut out patients with autoimmune disease history or systemic immunosuppression. Notes on the study in general: What antigens the expanded peripheral T cells recognized was never established.

The assay was immunoSEQ multiplex PCR, and TCRdb's table has in-frame clones only and misses some. The sample consists of over 85,000 clones, roughly 89% of them appearing once. Trimming left V 1 base short and J 1 base short, with 7 bases between. In germline, CDR1 is SNHLY, CDR2 FYNNEI. This CDR3 contains 15 residues. Concerning this clone: Its antigen is not known.

Here the sequenced sample was CD4+ or CD8+ T cells sorted from blood, taken in a trial of the OX40 agonist ivuxolimab. The sequence was obtained from an adult with an advanced solid tumor such as melanoma, head and neck, liver or kidney cancer. This chain uses TRBV2 with TRBJ2-2; D is ambiguous. CDR3 nucleotide sequence: TGTGCCAGCAGTGAAGGTCTCGTGAACACCGGGGAGCTGTTTTTT. This translates into CASSEGLVNTGELFF. Complete variable domain (other parts from reference TRBV2 and TRBJ2-2): EPEVTQTPSHQVTQMGQEVILRCVPISNHLYFYWYRQILGQKVEFLVSFYNNEISEKSEIFDDQFSVERPDGSNFTLKIRSTKLEDSAMYFCASSEGLVNTGELFFGEGSRLTVL.